The 18 T cell receptor beta chains reported below all come from one sample, sequenced in a study of blood T cell repertoires in COVID-19 (dated by TCRdb to 2018 to 2020). The library was obtained by the immunoSEQ multiplex PCR assay. TCRdb re-hosts the immuneACCESS table, in-frame sequences only. Its copies lack some clones; in the studies checked, an unresolved V gene accounts for under half of them, and the cause for the rest is not known. A total of 300,000 to 450,000 clones appear in this sample, around 89% of them only once. Approximately 1% of the sample belongs to the ten largest clones. The source material was PBMCs or T cells enriched from blood (not recorded which). The receptors originated from a young man who had recovered from COVID-19.

The chain uses TRBV19 and TRBJ1-1; TRBD1 might be the D (6 bases). Germline V lookup: CDR1 LNHDA, CDR2 SQIVND (reference sequence). Trimming removed 0 bases from V and 3 bases from J, with 17 bases in between. The CDR3 is made up of 17 amino acids. The CDR3 loop reads CASSIDRERGTDTEAFF. As DNA, the CDR3 is TGTGCCAGTAGTATAGATCGCGAAAGGGGGACGGACACTGAAGCTTTCTTT.

V is TRBV10-3 and J is TRBJ1-6; TRBD1 matches at 7 bases. Per the germline V gene, CDR1 is ENHRY and CDR2 is SYGVKD. The V segment lost 10 bases and the J segment 8 bases; nucleotides outside the gene matches: 8. The CDR3 is made up of 13 amino acids. CDR3 sequence reads: CATQGLSDSPLHF. For the CDR3, the DNA is TGTGCCACACAGGGGTTGTCCGATTCACCCCTCCACTTT.

The chain carries TRBV7-9 and TRBJ2-7, with 9 bases identical to TRBD1. J was trimmed by 2 bases and V by 5 bases; bases with no gene match: 7. The CDR3 spans 15 residues. Germline assignment: CDR1 SEHNR and CDR2 FQNEAQ (reference sequence). The CDR3 protein is CASSIDRGNAYEQYF. The CDR3 nucleotides read TGTGCCAGCAGCATCGACAGGGGGAACGCCTACGAGCAGTACTTC.

The chain links TRBV7-9 to TRBJ1-5; 9 bases fit TRBD1. CDR3 size: 15 residues. Germline CDR1 is SEHNR and CDR2 is FQNEAQ (reference sequence). V lost 5 bases and J lost 6; bases outside the gene matches: 8. The CDR3 region is CASSATGGVGQPQHF. The CDR3 DNA reads as TGTGCCAGCAGCGCCACAGGGGGCGTGGGTCAGCCCCAGCATTTT.

The chain joins TRBV28 to TRBJ1-5; no clear D gene. V gave up 2 bases and J gave up 5 bases, with 16 bases separating them. CDR1 and CDR2 (germline): MDHEN, SYDVKM. CDR3 length equals 16 residues. In DNA, the CDR3 is TGTGCCAGCAGTTTAGTGGCGAACAGATATTATCAGCCCCAGCATTTT. Residues: CASSLVANRYYQPQHF.

In regard to this clone: Other nucleotide sequences from this sample produce the same CDR3. The V call is TRBV3-1 (or the pseudogene TRBV3-2), the J call TRBJ2-5; 8 bases are shared with TRBD1. V trimming: 1 base; J trimming: 2 bases; junction bases outside the gene matches: 0. CDR1 is LGHDT, CDR2 YNNKEL, per germline (reference sequence). The CDR3 sequence is 14 residues long. Here the CDR3 DNA reads TGTGCCAGCAGCCAAGGGACAGGGCAAGAGACCCAGTACTTC. This codes for CASSQGTGQETQYF.

The rearrangement joins TRBV5-4 to TRBJ2-4; 9 bases line up with TRBD1. V was clipped by 4 bases and J by 7 bases; unmatched bases: 6. CDR1 is SGHNT, CDR2 YYREEE, per germline (reference sequence). This CDR3 contains 14 residues. CDR3 amino acids: CASSTGTGNNIQYF. In DNA form, the CDR3 reads TGTGCCAGCAGCACCGGGACAGGGAATAACATTCAGTACTTC.

The chain uses TRBV11-2 and TRBJ2-3; no clear D gene. Trimming pared 0 bases from V and 4 bases from J, leaving 8 bases between. In germline, CDR1 is SGHAT, CDR2 FQNNGV. The CDR3 sequence is 14 residues long. The CDR3: CASSLDPLSDTQYF. The DNA of the CDR3 is TGTGCCAGCAGCTTAGATCCCCTCTCAGATACGCAGTATTTT.

The rearrangement joins TRBV4-2 to TRBJ2-3; 10 bases are a match to TRBD2. V shed 7 bases and J 5 bases; nucleotides not matched to a gene: 9. The germline gives CDR1 LGHNA, CDR2 YNFKEQ. This CDR3 is built from 15 residues. CDR3 DNA sequence: TGTGCCAGCATAACAAGCGGGGGGGCGGTAGATACGCAGTATTTT. Residues: CASITSGGAVDTQYF.

This sequence joins TRBV6-5 and TRBJ1-5, with 8 bases identical to TRBD1. The CDR3 loop spans 12 amino acids. The V and J ends lost 5 bases and 11 bases, in that order; junction bases with no gene match: 5. Looked up from germline, CDR1 is MNHEY and CDR2 is SVGAGI. The CDR3 bases are TGTGCCAGCAGTCCCGGACAGGGCGCCCAGCATTTT. Its translation: CASSPGQGAQHF.

The chain links TRBV6-4 to TRBJ1-1; tentative D call: TRBD1 (5 bases). V dropped 4 bases and J dropped 1 base, with 7 bases sitting between them. Per germline, CDR1 MRHNA and CDR2 SNTAGT. The CDR3 spans 13 residues. CDR3 residues: CASSATGNTEAFF. In DNA, the CDR3 is TGTGCCAGCAGTGCTACAGGGAACACTGAAGCTTTCTTT.

As concerns this clone: This sample includes further DNA sequences coding for the same CDR3. The chain has TRBV28 and TRBJ1-2, with 10 bases aligning to TRBD1. Germline V gene sequence: CDR1 MDHEN, CDR2 SYDVKM. V lost 6 bases, J lost 2 bases, and 0 bases stayed unmatched. The CDR3 has 13 amino acids. Here the CDR3 DNA reads TGTGCCAGCAGGACAGGGGGCAACTATGGCTACACCTTC. Its translation: CASRTGGNYGYTF.

The chain recombines TRBV28 with TRBJ2-5; TRBD2 matches 7 bases. The ends lost 3 bases at V and 3 bases at J; junction bases unmatched: 7. Germline CDR1 reads MDHEN; CDR2 reads SYDVKM. CDR3 length equals 15 residues. CDR3: CASSFYRGGEETQYF. DNA of the CDR3: TGTGCCAGCAGTTTTTATAGGGGAGGGGAAGAGACCCAGTACTTC.

The rearrangement joins TRBV4-2 to TRBJ1-6; no firm D call. V was trimmed by 0 bases and J by 7 bases, leaving 19 bases between them. This CDR3 comprises 18 residues. Per the germline V gene, CDR1 is LGHNA and CDR2 is YNFKEQ. CDR3: CASSQEFVREERNSPLHF. The CDR3 bases are TGTGCCAGCAGCCAAGAGTTCGTTCGGGAGGAAAGAAATTCACCCCTCCACTTT.

V and J are TRBV7-6 and TRBJ2-2; D is perhaps TRBD2 (6 bases). The germline V and J ends were trimmed by 5 bases and 1 base, with 11 bases remaining between them. Germline CDR1 reads SGHVS; CDR2 reads FNYEAQ. This CDR3 is built from 15 residues. The CDR3 DNA is TGTGCCAGCAGCCTAGTGCGGGGGAACACCGGGGAGCTGTTTTTT. Protein product: CASSLVRGNTGELFF. Filled out from reference TRBV7-6 and TRBJ2-2, the complete variable domain reads GAGVSQSPRYKVTKRGQDVALRCDPISGHVSLYWYRQALGQGPEFLTYFNYEAQQDKSGLPNDRFSAERPEGSISTLTIQRTEQRDSAMYRCASSLVRGNTGELFFGEGSRLTVL.

This sequence joins TRBV19 and TRBJ1-5; TRBD1 matches 7 bases. Germline trimming cut 5 bases from V and 5 bases from J; bases unmatched to any gene: 9. Germline V gene data show CDR1 as LNHDA and CDR2 as SQIVND (reference sequence). CDR3 length equals 15 residues. The CDR3 DNA is TGTGCCAGTAGTTATAACATTGACAGGGATCAGCCCCAGCATTTT. Translation gives CASSYNIDRDQPQHF.

The chain joins TRBV18 to TRBJ2-2; the D gene is possibly TRBD1 (6 bases). The V gene lost 3 bases and the J gene lost 4 bases, with 12 bases spanning the gap. CDR1 and CDR2 from the germline V gene are KGHSH and LQKENI. This CDR3 has 15 residues. CDR3: CASSPSQGGTGELFF. The CDR3 DNA reads as TGTGCCAGCTCACCCTCACAGGGTGGCACCGGGGAGCTGTTTTTT.

In this sample, this clone turned up a few times. The chain carries TRBV12-3 or TRBV12-4 and TRBJ2-1; 7 nucleotides match TRBD2. Trimming cost V 3 bases and J 8 bases; bases outside gene matches: 4. The CDR3 has 13 amino acids. CDR3 residues: CASSFGTNYEQFF. The CDR3 nucleotides are TGTGCCAGCAGTTTTGGGACTAATTATGAGCAGTTCTTC.